The T cell receptor beta chain under discussion was sequenced for a study of cytomegalovirus exposure and HLA in healthy donors. Points from the study as a whole: An analysis done earlier found most TCR beta V segments productive about 87% or about 30% of the time. Later analysis identified a missense DCLRE1C variant that was linked to TCR beta V- and J-gene trimming.

Turning to this clone: What it binds is unknown.

PCR used 60 Vbeta primers and 13 Jbeta primers. Clones were read by immunoSEQ multiplex PCR, and TCRdb kept only the in-frame ones, dropping some. The table lists roughly 150,000 clones, roughly three quarters of them singletons, with about 4.7% in the top ten. CDR1 MDHEN and CDR2 SYDVKM come from the germline V gene. The CDR3 extends over 14 amino acids. V lost 8 bases to trimming and J lost 2 bases, with 13 bases between them. The chain has TRBV28 and TRBJ1-5; D is perhaps TRBD1 (5 bases). The TCR originated in a man aged 18 to 30 in good health and CMV-seropositive. Material for sequencing was PBMCs. CDR3 in DNA: TGTGCCAGCTGCAGGGATGAGGGCAATCAGCCCCAGCATTTT. Amino acids: CASCRDEGNQPQHF.